The 7 T cell receptor beta chains presented below share a single source sample, sequenced in a study of PD-1 blockade in classical Hodgkin lymphoma. Every patient relapsed after autologous stem cell transplantation, and brentuximab vedotin exposure varied. Magnetic negative selection of thawed PBMCs was the method by which CD4+ T cells were purified. Data came from immunoSEQ multiplex PCR; TCRdb stores just in-frame clones and leaves some out. The sample has 30,000 to 35,000 clones, about 93% seen once. The sample here was CD4+ T cells from blood, taken at baseline. These receptor sequences come from a human donor with classical Hodgkin lymphoma.

This chain links TRBV5-4 with TRBJ2-7, with D possibly being TRBD2 (6 bases). Germline assignment: CDR1 SGHNT and CDR2 YYREEE (reference sequence). This CDR3 has 15 amino acids. V was trimmed by 3 bases and J by 4 bases, leaving 17 bases between them. DNA for the CDR3: TGTGCCAGCAGCTCCTCCGGGACTGTCGGGTACGAGCAGTACTTC. It translates to CASSSSGTVGYEQYF.

The rearrangement joins TRBV2 to TRBJ2-1, with 9 positions matching TRBD1. This CDR3 comprises 15 residues. The germline V gene encodes CDR1 SNHLY and CDR2 FYNNEI. V lost 6 bases, J lost 1 base, and 4 bases stayed unmatched. This CDR3 is CASSPDRGSYNEQFF. The CDR3 region has the DNA TGTGCCAGCAGCCCCGACAGGGGGTCCTACAATGAGCAGTTCTTC.

The sample holds one count of this clone. The V gene is TRBV14, the J gene TRBJ1-1, with TRBD1 identical over 10 bases. The CDR3 loop spans 13 amino acids. J was trimmed by 5 bases and V by 6 bases; bases with no gene match: 3. Per germline, CDR1 SGHDN and CDR2 FVKESK. The DNA for the CDR3 is TGTGCCAGCAGGGGACAGGGGTGGACTGAAGCTTTCTTT. Its protein is CASRGQGWTEAFF.

V usage is TRBV6-5 and J usage is TRBJ1-1; TRBD1 might be the D (6 bases). The CDR3 totals 12 residues. The V gene's germline CDR1 is MNHEY and CDR2 SVGAGI. V was trimmed by 6 bases and J by 4 bases, leaving 9 bases between them. CDR3 sequence reads: CASSRGSTEAFF. CDR3 in DNA: TGTGCCAGCAGCAGGGGTAGCACTGAAGCTTTCTTT.

The chain combines TRBV19 with TRBJ1-4; 8 bases are shared with TRBD1. Germline V gene sequence: CDR1 LNHDA, CDR2 SQIVND (reference sequence). The CDR3 loop spans 13 amino acids. V trimming: 7 bases; J trimming: 7 bases; junction bases outside the gene matches: 5. CDR3 protein: CASTRGQGEKLFF. The CDR3 nucleotides read TGTGCCAGTACGCGCGGACAGGGTGAAAAACTGTTTTTT. Variable domain in full (rest from reference TRBV19 and TRBJ1-4): DGGITQSPKYLFRKEGQNVTLSCEQNLNHDAMYWYRQDPGQGLRLIYYSQIVNDFQKGDIAEGYSVSREKKESFPLTVTSAQKNPTAFYLCASTRGQGEKLFFGSGTQLSVL.

The CDR3 here is CASSQDLRASSYNEQFF. CDR3 coding DNA: TGTGCCAGCAGCCAAGATCTACGGGCTAGCTCCTACAATGAGCAGTTCTTC. The V and J genes are TRBV4-2 and TRBJ2-1; D uncertain. Trimming cost V 0 bases and J 0 bases, with 12 bases left between them. Germline-derived CDR1 and CDR2 are LGHNA and YNFKEQ. There are 17 residues in the CDR3.

This sequence joins TRBV18 and TRBJ1-1; the D is unclear. The CDR3 extends over 14 amino acids. The V gene lost 5 bases and the J gene lost 2 bases, with 12 bases spanning the gap. The germline CDR1 and CDR2 sequences are KGHSH and LQKENI. The CDR3 DNA reads TGTGCCAGCTCAAAAACAGCAAGAAACACTGAAGCTTTCTTT. This gives the protein CASSKTARNTEAFF.